This TCR beta chain stems from a study of blood T cell repertoires in COVID-19. Turning to the study itself: There were acute and convalescent COVID-19 samples, and they came from the United States, Italy and Spain. In each case, the material was cDNA or gDNA derived from T cells, B-cell-depleted T cells, or PBMCs.

This clone showed up just a few times. Repertoires were generated with immunoSEQ multiplex PCR, while TCRdb's copy carries only in-frame clones and drops some. Seen here are about 140,000 clones, 88% observed once, and the top ten hold 1.8%. Germline CDR1 and CDR2: SGDLS and YYNGEE. Unmatched junction bases numbered 4, after V lost 3 bases and J lost 3 bases. This CDR3 is 16 amino acids long. This chain connects TRBV9 to TRBJ1-6; 9 bases are a match to TRBD1. The clonotype was recovered from a man in his 70s with acute or convalescent COVID-19. Sample: peripheral blood. CDR3 sequence: CASSEGTGNYNSPLHF. The CDR3 DNA reads TGTGCCAGCAGCGAAGGGACAGGGAACTATAATTCACCCCTCCACTTT.